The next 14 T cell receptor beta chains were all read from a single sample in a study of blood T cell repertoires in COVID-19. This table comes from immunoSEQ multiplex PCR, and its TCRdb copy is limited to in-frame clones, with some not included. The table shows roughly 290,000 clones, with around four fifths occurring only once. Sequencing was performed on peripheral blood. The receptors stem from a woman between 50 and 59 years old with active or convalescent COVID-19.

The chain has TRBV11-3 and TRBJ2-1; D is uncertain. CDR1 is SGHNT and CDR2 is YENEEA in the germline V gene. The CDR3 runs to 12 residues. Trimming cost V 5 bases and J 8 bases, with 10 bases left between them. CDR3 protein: CASSVSIDEQFF. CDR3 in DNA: TGTGCCAGCAGCGTTTCTATCGATGAGCAGTTCTTC.

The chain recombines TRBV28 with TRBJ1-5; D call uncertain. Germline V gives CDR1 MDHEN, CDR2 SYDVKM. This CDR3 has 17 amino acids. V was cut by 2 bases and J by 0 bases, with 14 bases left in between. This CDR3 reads CASSLLTGEFSNQPQHF. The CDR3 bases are TGTGCCAGCAGTTTACTTACCGGGGAATTTAGCAATCAGCCCCAGCATTTT.

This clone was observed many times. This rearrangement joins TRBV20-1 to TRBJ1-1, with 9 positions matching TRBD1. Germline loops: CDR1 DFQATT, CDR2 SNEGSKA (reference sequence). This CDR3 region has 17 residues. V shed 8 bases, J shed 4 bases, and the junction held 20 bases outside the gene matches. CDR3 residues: CSTSARGGKQGATEAFF. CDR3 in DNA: TGCAGTACCAGTGCTAGAGGAGGAAAACAGGGGGCCACTGAAGCTTTCTTT.

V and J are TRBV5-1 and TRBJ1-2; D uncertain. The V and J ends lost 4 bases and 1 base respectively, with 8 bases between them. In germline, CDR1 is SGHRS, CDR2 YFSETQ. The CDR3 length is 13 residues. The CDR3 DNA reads TGCGCCAGCAGCCGGAGGGATAACTATGGCTACACCTTC. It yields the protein CASSRRDNYGYTF. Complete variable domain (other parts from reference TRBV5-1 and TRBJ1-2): KAGVTQTPRYLIKTRGQQVTLSCSPISGHRSVSWYQQTPGQGLQFLFEYFSETQRNKGNFPGRFSGRQFSNSRSEMNVSTLELGDSALYLCASSRRDNYGYTFGSGTRLTVV.

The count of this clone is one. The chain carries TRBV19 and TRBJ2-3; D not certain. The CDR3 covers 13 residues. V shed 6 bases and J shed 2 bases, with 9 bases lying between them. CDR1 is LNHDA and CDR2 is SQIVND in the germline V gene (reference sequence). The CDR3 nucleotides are TGTGCCAGTAGGACTTCCACCACAGATACGCAGTATTTT. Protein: CASRTSTTDTQYF. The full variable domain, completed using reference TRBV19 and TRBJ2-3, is DGGITQSPKYLFRKEGQNVTLSCEQNLNHDAMYWYRQDPGQGLRLIYYSQIVNDFQKGDIAEGYSVSREKKESFPLTVTSAQKNPTAFYLCASRTSTTDTQYFGPGTRLTVL.

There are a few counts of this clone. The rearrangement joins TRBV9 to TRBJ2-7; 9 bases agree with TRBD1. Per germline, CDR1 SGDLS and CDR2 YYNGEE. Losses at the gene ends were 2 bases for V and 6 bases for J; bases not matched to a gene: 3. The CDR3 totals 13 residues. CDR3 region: CASSVSTGGEQYF. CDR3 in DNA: TGTGCCAGCAGCGTCTCGACAGGGGGCGAGCAGTACTTC. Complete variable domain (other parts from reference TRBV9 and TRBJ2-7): DSGVTQTPKHLITATGQRVTLRCSPRSGDLSVYWYQQSLDQGLQFLIQYYNGEERAKGNILERFSAQQFPDLHSELNLSSLELGDSALYFCASSVSTGGEQYFGPGTRLTVT.

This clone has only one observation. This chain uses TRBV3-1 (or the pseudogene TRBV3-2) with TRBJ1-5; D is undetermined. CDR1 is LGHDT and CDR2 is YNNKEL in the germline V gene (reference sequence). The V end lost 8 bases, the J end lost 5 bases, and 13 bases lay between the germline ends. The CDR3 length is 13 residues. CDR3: CASGRLNYQPQHF. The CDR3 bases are TGTGCCAGCGGTAGATTAAATTATCAGCCCCAGCATTTT.

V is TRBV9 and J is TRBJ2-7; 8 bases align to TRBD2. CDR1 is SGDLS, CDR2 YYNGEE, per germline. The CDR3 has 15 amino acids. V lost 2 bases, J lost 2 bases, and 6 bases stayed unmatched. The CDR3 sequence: CASSVSSGSAYEQYF. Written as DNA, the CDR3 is TGTGCCAGCAGCGTCTCCAGCGGGAGTGCCTACGAGCAGTACTTC.

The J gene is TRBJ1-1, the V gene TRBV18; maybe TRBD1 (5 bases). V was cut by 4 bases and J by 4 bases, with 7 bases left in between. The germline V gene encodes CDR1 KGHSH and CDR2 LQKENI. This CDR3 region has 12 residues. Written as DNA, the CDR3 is TGTGCCAGCTCACGGGGGGGCACTGAAGCTTTCTTT. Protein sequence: CASSRGGTEAFF.

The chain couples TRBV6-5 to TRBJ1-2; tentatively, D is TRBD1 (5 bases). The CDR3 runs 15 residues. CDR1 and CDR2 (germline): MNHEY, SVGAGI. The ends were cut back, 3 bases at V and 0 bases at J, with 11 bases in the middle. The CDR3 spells CASSYGRGSNYGYTF. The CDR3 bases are TGTGCCAGCAGTTATGGGCGGGGCTCTAACTATGGCTACACCTTC.

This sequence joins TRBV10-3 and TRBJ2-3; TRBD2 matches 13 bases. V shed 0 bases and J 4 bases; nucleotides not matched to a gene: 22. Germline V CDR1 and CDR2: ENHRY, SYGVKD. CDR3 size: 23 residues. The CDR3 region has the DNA TGTGCCATCAGTGAGTCCTTACCCCTACTAGCGGGAGGGCCTGGGGGCCGCGCAGATACGCAGTATTTT. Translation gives CAISESLPLLAGGPGGRADTQYF.

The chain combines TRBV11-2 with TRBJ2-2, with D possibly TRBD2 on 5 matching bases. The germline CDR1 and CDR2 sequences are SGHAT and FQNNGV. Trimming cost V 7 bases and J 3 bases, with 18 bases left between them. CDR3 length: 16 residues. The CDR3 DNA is TGTGCCAGCACAAATCTCGGGATATCCTACACCGGGGAGCTGTTTTTT. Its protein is CASTNLGISYTGELFF.

Here the CDR3 DNA reads TGTGCCAGCAGCTTGGGCGGGTATGGCTACACCTTC. Translation: CASSLGGYGYTF. The rearrangement links TRBV5-6 to TRBJ1-2; no clear D. V was trimmed by 0 bases and J by 5 bases, leaving 5 bases between them. The germline CDR1 and CDR2 sequences are SGHDT and YYEEEE. This CDR3 spans 12 amino acids.

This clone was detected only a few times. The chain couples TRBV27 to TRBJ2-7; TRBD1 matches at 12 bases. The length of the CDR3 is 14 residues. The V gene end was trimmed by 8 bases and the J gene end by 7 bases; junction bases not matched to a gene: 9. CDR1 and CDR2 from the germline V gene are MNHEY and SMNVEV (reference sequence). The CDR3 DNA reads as TGTGCCAGCGGATACCGGGACAGGGGGCGGGAGCAGTACTTC. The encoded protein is CASGYRDRGREQYF.